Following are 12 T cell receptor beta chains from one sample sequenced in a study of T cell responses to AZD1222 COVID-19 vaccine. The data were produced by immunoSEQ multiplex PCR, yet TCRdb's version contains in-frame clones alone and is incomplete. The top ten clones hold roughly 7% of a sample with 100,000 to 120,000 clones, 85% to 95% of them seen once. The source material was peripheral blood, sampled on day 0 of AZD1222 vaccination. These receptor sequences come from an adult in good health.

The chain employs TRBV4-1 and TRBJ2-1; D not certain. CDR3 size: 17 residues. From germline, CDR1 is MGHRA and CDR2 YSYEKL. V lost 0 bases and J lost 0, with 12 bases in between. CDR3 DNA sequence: TGCGCCAGCAGCCAAGATTTTGCCGCCAGCTCCTACAATGAGCAGTTCTTC. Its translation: CASSQDFAASSYNEQFF.

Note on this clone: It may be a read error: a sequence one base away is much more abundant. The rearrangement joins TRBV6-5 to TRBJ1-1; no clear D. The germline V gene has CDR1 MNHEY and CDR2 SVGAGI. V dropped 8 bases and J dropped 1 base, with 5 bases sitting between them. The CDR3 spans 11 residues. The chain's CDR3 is CASFWNTEAFF. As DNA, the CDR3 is TGTGCCAGCTTTTGGAACACTGAAGCTTTCTTT.

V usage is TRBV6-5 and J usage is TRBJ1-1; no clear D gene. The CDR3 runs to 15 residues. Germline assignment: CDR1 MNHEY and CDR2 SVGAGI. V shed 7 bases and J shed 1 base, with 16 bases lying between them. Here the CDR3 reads CASTGLISPNTEAFF. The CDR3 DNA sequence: TGTGCCAGCACCGGTCTTATTTCTCCGAACACTGAAGCTTTCTTT.

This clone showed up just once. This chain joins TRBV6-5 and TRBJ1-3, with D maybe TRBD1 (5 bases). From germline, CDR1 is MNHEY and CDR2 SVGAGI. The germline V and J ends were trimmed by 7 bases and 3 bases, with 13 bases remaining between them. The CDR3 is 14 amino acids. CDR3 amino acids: CASTWGGFGNTIYF. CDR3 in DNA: TGTGCCAGCACCTGGGGGGGGTTTGGAAACACCATATATTTT.

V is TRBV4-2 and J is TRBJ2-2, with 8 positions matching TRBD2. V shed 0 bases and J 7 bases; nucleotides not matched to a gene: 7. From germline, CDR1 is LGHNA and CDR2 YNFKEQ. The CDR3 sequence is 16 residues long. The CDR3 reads CASSQELAEVGGELFF. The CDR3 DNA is TGTGCCAGCAGCCAAGAACTAGCGGAGGTTGGCGGGGAGCTGTTTTTT.

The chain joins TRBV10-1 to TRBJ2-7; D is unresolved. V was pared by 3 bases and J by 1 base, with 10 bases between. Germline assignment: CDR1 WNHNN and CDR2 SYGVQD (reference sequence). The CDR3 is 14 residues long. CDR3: CASSDRQASYEQYF. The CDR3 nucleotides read TGCGCCAGCAGTGACCGGCAGGCTTCCTACGAGCAGTACTTC.

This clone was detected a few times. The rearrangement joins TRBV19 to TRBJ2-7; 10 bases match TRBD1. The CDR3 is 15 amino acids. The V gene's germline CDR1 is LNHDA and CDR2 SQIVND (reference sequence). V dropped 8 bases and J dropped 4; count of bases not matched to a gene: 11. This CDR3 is CASALGGTGAYEQYF. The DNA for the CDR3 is TGTGCCAGTGCCCTAGGTGGGACAGGGGCGTACGAGCAGTACTTC.

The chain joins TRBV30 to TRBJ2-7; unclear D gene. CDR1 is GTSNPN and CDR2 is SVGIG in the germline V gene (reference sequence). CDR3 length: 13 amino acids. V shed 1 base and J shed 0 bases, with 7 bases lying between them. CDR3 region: CAWSAWGSYEQYF. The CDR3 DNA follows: TGTGCCTGGAGTGCCTGGGGCTCCTACGAGCAGTACTTC.

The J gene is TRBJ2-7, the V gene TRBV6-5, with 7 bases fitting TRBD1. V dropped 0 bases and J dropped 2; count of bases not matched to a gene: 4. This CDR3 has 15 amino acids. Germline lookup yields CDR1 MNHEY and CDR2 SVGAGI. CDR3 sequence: CASSYSTGKPYEQYF. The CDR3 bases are TGTGCCAGCAGTTACTCGACAGGGAAGCCCTACGAGCAGTACTTC.

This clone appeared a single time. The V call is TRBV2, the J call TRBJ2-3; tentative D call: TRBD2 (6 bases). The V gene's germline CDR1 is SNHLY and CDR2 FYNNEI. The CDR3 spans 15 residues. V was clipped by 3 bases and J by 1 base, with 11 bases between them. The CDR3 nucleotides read TGTGCCAGCAGTGATCCCGGGGGTCGCACAGATACGCAGTATTTT. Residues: CASSDPGGRTDTQYF.

In nucleotides, the CDR3 is TGTGCCTGGACAGGGGGGACTAACTATGGCTACACCTTC. It codes for CAWTGGTNYGYTF. The J gene is TRBJ1-2, the V gene TRBV30; 7 bases line up with TRBD1. This CDR3 region has 13 residues. The germline gives CDR1 GTSNPN, CDR2 SVGIG (reference sequence). V lost 4 bases, J lost 0 bases, and 2 bases stayed unmatched. Complete variable domain (other parts from reference TRBV30 and TRBJ1-2): SQTIHQWPATLVQPVGSPLSLECTVEGTSNPNLYWYRQAAGRGLQLLFYSVGIGQISSEVPQNLSASRPQDRQFILSSKKLLLSDSGFYLCAWTGGTNYGYTFGSGTRLTVV.

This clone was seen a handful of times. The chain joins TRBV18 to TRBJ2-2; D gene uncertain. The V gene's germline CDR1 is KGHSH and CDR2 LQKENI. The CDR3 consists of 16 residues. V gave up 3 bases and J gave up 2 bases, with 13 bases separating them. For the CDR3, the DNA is TGTGCCAGCTCACCGACCATGGCATTTAACACCGGGGAGCTGTTTTTT. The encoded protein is CASSPTMAFNTGELFF.